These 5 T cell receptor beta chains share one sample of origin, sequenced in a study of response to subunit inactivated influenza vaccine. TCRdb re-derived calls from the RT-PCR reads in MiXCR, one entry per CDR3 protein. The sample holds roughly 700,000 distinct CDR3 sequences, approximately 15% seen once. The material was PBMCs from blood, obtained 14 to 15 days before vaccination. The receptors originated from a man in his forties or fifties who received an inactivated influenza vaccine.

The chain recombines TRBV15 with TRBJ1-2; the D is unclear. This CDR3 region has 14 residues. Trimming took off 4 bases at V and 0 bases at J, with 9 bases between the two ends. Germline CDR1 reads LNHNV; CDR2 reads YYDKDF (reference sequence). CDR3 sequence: CATSTTPPNYGYTF. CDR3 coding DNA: TGTGCCACCAGCACTACCCCTCCTAACTATGGCTACACCTTC.

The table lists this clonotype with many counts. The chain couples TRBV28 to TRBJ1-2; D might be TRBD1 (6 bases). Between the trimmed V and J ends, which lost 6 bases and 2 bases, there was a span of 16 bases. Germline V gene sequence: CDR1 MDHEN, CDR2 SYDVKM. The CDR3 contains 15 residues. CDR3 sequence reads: CASSEKWGANYGYTF. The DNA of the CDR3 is TGTGCCAGCAGCGAAAAATGGGGGGCGAACTATGGCTACACCTTC.

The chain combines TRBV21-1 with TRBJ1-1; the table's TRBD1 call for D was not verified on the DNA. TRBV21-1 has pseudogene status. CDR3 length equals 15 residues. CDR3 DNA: TGTGCCAGCAGCCCTCGACAGGTTGGGGGTACTGAAGCTTTCTTT. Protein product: CASSPRQVGGTEAFF.

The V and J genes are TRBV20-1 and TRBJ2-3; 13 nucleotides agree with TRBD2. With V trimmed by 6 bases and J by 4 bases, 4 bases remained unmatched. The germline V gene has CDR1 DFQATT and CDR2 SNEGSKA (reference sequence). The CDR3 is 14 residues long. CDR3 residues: CSANGLAGADTQYF. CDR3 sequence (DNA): TGCAGTGCCAATGGACTAGCGGGAGCAGATACGCAGTATTTT.

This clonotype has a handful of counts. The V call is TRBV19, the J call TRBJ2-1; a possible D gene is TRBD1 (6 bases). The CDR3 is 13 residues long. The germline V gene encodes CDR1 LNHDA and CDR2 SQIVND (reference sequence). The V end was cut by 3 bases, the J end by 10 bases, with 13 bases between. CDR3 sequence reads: CASSMILGQEQFF. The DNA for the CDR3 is TGTGCCAGTAGTATGATTTTAGGACAGGAGCAGTTCTTC.